A selection of T cell receptor beta chains follows, all from one sample in a study of cytomegalovirus exposure and HLA in healthy donors. The table came from immunoSEQ multiplex PCR; TCRdb's copy has only in-frame clones and leaves some out. The sample shows some 110,000 clones, 55% to 75% of them seen only once. Sequencing was done on a sample of PBMCs. The source is a man aged 25-45 years in good health and CMV-seropositive. The CDR3 runs from the conserved cysteine through the conserved F or W. Fields, in order: J gene, D gene, V gene, clone size, CDR3 protein, CDR3 DNA. D genes are given only for firm matches. For some rows the clone size is stated as once, few or many, or as a class when expanded; others skip it.

>TRBJ2-2|TRBD2|TRBV19|NA
CASSIVTSGGGGELFF
TGTGCCAGTAGTATAGTGACTAGCGGGGGCGGCGGGGAGCTGTTTTTT
>TRBJ1-3|NA|TRBV5-1|NA
CASSLDRDSGNTIYF
TGCGCCAGCAGCTTGGACAGGGACTCTGGAAACACCATATATTTT
>TRBJ1-1|NA|TRBV14|NA
CASSPGGIGNTEAFF
TGTGCCAGCAGCCCGGGGGGCATAGGAAACACTGAAGCTTTCTTT
>TRBJ1-2|NA|TRBV6-6|NA
CASSSGDRSVPYGYTF
TGTGCCAGCAGTTCGGGCGACAGGTCCGTCCCTTATGGCTACACCTTC
>TRBJ1-2|TRBD1|TRBV19|NA
CASSTGTGGPYGYTF
TGTGCCAGTAGTACCGGGACAGGGGGCCCCTATGGCTACACCTTC
>TRBJ2-3|TRBD2|TRBV5-4|NA
CASSLGSAGVGFSTDTQYF
TGTGCCAGCAGCTTGGGGTCTGCGGGAGTGGGTTTTAGCACAGATACGCAGTATTTT
>TRBJ1-4|NA|TRBV29-1|NA
CSGAGTLGEKLFF
TGCAGCGGGGCCGGGACATTAGGAGAAAAACTGTTTTTT
>TRBJ2-3|TRBD2|TRBV9|NA
CASSASGLAGGFSTDTQYF
TGTGCCAGCAGCGCCTCAGGGCTAGCGGGAGGGTTTAGCACAGATACGCAGTATTTT
>TRBJ2-3|NA|TRBV6-5|NA
CASRQPGEDTQYF
TGTGCCAGCAGACAGCCAGGGGAAGATACGCAGTATTTT
>TRBJ1-6|TRBD1|TRBV4-3|NA
CASSHPGTGNSPLHF
TGCGCCAGCAGCCATCCCGGGACAGGGAATTCACCCCTCCACTTT
>TRBJ2-4|NA|TRBV11-2|NA
CASSLQRAKNIQYF
TGTGCCAGCAGCCTTCAGCGAGCCAAAAACATTCAGTACTTC
>TRBJ1-1|TRBD1|TRBV19|few
CASSKGQFTEAFF
TGTGCCAGTAGTAAGGGACAGTTCACTGAAGCTTTCTTT
>TRBJ1-2|TRBD1|TRBV25-1|NA
CASSEGLPGGNGYTF
TGTGCCAGCAGTGAAGGACTCCCAGGGGGTAATGGCTACACCTTC
>TRBJ2-3|NA|TRBV27|NA
CASRPQRGPSTDTQYF
TGTGCCAGCAGGCCACAAAGAGGGCCGAGCACAGATACGCAGTATTTT
>TRBJ2-3|TRBD1|TRBV29-1|few
CSVDGQGVTDTQYF
TGCAGCGTTGATGGACAGGGGGTCACAGATACGCAGTATTTT
>TRBJ2-2|TRBD2|TRBV19|few
CASSIVRLAGANTGELFF
TGTGCCAGTAGTATAGTACGGCTAGCGGGGGCCAACACCGGGGAGCTGTTTTTT
>TRBJ1-1|TRBD1|TRBV9|NA
CASSRFSGGHGEAFF
TGTGCCAGCAGCCGTTTTTCAGGGGGTCATGGTGAAGCTTTCTTT
>TRBJ2-1|TRBD2|TRBV9|NA
CASSRTSGSRVYNEQFF
TGTGCCAGCAGCCGGACTAGCGGGAGTCGGGTCTACAATGAGCAGTTCTTC
>TRBJ1-6|TRBD1|TRBV9|NA
CASSFFPDRTYNSPLHF
TGTGCCAGCAGCTTTTTCCCGGACAGGACTTATAATTCACCCCTCCACTTT
>TRBJ2-1|TRBD1|TRBV4-1|NA
CASGGQGNEQFF
TGCGCCAGCGGGGGACAGGGGAATGAGCAGTTCTTC
>TRBJ2-2|NA|TRBV7-3|NA
CASSSRSSGELFF
TGTGCCAGCAGCTCCCGTTCGTCCGGGGAGCTGTTTTTT
>TRBJ2-7|NA|TRBV5-6|NA
CASSLEGDYEQYF
TGTGCCAGCAGCTTGGAAGGGGATTACGAGCAGTACTTC
>TRBJ2-3|TRBD2|TRBV30|NA
CAWTGLAGVLSTDTQYF
TGTGCCTGGACGGGACTAGCGGGGGTACTTAGCACAGATACGCAGTATTTT
>TRBJ1-2|TRBD1|TRBV30|NA
CAWSPRDSGYTF
TGTGCCTGGAGTCCACGGGACAGCGGCTACACCTTC
>TRBJ1-1|NA|TRBV6-5|few
CASRRTDGFNTEAFF
TGTGCCAGCAGACGGACAGACGGATTCAACACTGAAGCTTTCTTT
>TRBJ2-6|NA|TRBV6-4|NA
CASTRDSGANVLTF
TGTGCCAGCACTCGGGATTCTGGGGCCAACGTCCTGACTTTC
>TRBJ1-1|NA|TRBV5-1|NA
CASSLGHRDDTEAFF
TGCGCCAGCAGCTTGGGCCACAGAGACGACACTGAAGCTTTCTTT
>TRBJ2-5|TRBD2|TRBV6-1|few
CASSGSPGLPKGETQYF
TGTGCCAGCAGTGGAAGTCCGGGACTACCTAAGGGGGAGACCCAGTACTTC
>TRBJ2-7|NA|TRBV2|NA
CASSGLNEQYF
TGTGCCAGCAGCGGACTTAACGAGCAGTACTTC
>TRBJ1-2|TRBD1|TRBV29-1|few
CSVEIRDRTYGYTF
TGCAGCGTCGAAATCAGGGACAGGACCTATGGCTACACCTTC
>TRBJ2-2|NA|TRBV7-3|NA
CASSLGLSGGELFF
TGTGCCAGCAGCTTAGGACTAAGCGGCGGGGAGCTGTTTTTT
>TRBJ2-5|TRBD2|TRBV30|NA
CALSGGGQETQYF
TGTGCCTTAAGCGGGGGGGGCCAAGAGACCCAGTACTTC
>TRBJ2-4|NA|TRBV5-1|few
CASSLFHYRASENIQYF
TGCGCCAGCAGCTTGTTCCACTACAGGGCGTCGGAAAACATTCAGTACTTC
>TRBJ2-7|TRBD1|TRBV4-1|NA
CASSRPGTGDYEQYF
TGCGCCAGCAGCCGACCCGGGACAGGCGACTACGAGCAGTACTTC
>TRBJ1-2|NA|TRBV15|NA
CATSRAGTPEADGYTF
TGTGCCACCAGCAGAGCCGGGACTCCGGAGGCGGATGGCTACACCTTC
>TRBJ1-1|TRBD1|TRBV11-3|NA
CASRPGQGGSNTEAFF
TGTGCCAGCAGACCCGGACAGGGGGGTTCGAACACTGAAGCTTTCTTT
>TRBJ2-2|NA|TRBV9|NA
CASSVLQGNTGELFF
TGTGCCAGCAGCGTATTACAGGGGAACACCGGGGAGCTGTTTTTT
>TRBJ1-5|TRBD1|TRBV19|NA
CASSIWWDRVQPQHF
TGTGCCAGTAGTATATGGTGGGACAGGGTACAGCCCCAGCATTTT
>TRBJ2-1|NA|TRBV2|NA
CASHQRAEALREQFF
TGTGCCAGCCATCAGCGGGCAGAAGCCCTACGTGAGCAGTTCTTC
>TRBJ2-3|NA|TRBV7-6|NA
CASSLRDSGTDTQYF
TGTGCCAGCAGCTTACGGGACTCAGGCACAGATACGCAGTATTTT
>TRBJ2-1|TRBD2|TRBV10-3|NA
CAIRSGLAGLHDSYNEQFF
TGTGCCATCAGGAGTGGTCTAGCGGGACTCCATGACTCCTACAATGAGCAGTTCTTC
>TRBJ2-5|NA|TRBV7-6|few
CASSPPRAGRETQYF
TGTGCCAGCAGCCCGCCCAGGGCGGGGAGGGAGACCCAGTACTTC
>TRBJ2-3|NA|TRBV11-3|NA
CASSLVVPGDTQYF
TGTGCCAGCAGCTTAGTAGTTCCCGGGGATACGCAGTATTTT
>TRBJ2-1|NA|TRBV7-2|NA
CASSFGDRPYNEQFF
TGTGCCAGCAGCTTCGGTGACAGGCCCTACAATGAGCAGTTCTTC
>TRBJ1-2|NA|TRBV5-6|NA
CASSLERVTRANYGYTF
TGTGCCAGCAGCTTGGAGCGGGTAACTAGAGCTAACTATGGCTACACCTTC
>TRBJ2-7|TRBD1|TRBV30|NA
CAWSVHAGGYSYEQYF
TGTGCCTGGAGTGTACATGCAGGGGGATACTCCTACGAGCAGTACTTC
>TRBJ2-3|NA|TRBV10-3|NA
CAISESAGSETDTQYF
TGTGCCATCAGTGAGTCGGCAGGGTCCGAGACAGATACGCAGTATTTT
>TRBJ1-2|NA|TRBV19|NA
CASSRTGTPVGYTF
TGTGCCAGTAGTAGGACCGGGACTCCTGTGGGCTACACCTTC
>TRBJ1-1|NA|TRBV2|NA
CASSLLENTEAFF
TGTGCCAGCAGTCTCCTGGAGAATACTGAAGCTTTCTTT
>TRBJ2-1|NA|TRBV2|NA
CASTKRSDYNEQFF
TGTGCCAGCACTAAGCGCAGTGACTACAATGAGCAGTTCTTC
>TRBJ2-2|NA|TRBV28|NA
CASSSGNTGELFF
TGTGCCAGCAGCTCGGGGAACACCGGGGAGCTGTTTTTT
>TRBJ2-4|NA|TRBV9|NA
CASSVSENIQYF
TGTGCCAGCAGCGTATCTGAAAACATTCAGTACTTC
>TRBJ2-5|NA|TRBV6-6|NA
CASSSRNIPGQETQYF
TGTGCCAGCAGTTCTCGAAATATCCCGGGCCAAGAGACCCAGTACTTC
>TRBJ1-3|NA|TRBV19|NA
CASSSWTGYSGNTIYF
TGTGCCAGTAGTTCCTGGACTGGATACTCTGGAAACACCATATATTTT
>TRBJ1-1|TRBD1|TRBV7-8|NA
CASSLGETGTFLGTEAFF
TGTGCCAGCAGCTTAGGAGAGACAGGGACCTTTTTAGGGACTGAAGCTTTCTTT
>TRBJ2-5|TRBD2|TRBV7-7|NA
CASSSSGSLETQYF
TGTGCTAGCAGCTCTAGCGGGAGTCTGGAGACCCAGTACTTC
>TRBJ1-2|NA|TRBV10-3|NA
CAISEGGGYTF
TGTGCCATCAGTGAAGGAGGTGGCTACACCTTC
>TRBJ2-1|NA|TRBV27|NA
CASSSTGSYNEQFF
TGTGCCAGCAGTAGTACGGGCTCCTACAATGAGCAGTTCTTC
>TRBJ1-5|NA|TRBV5-6|once
CASSGQAYSNQPQHF
TGTGCCAGCAGCGGGCAGGCTTATAGCAATCAGCCCCAGCATTTT
>TRBJ1-2|TRBD1|TRBV9|NA
CASSARTGGEIYGYTF
TGTGCCAGCAGCGCTCGGACAGGGGGCGAGATCTATGGCTACACCTTC